Listed below are T cell receptor beta chains from one sample, sequenced in a study of regulatory T cells in long-lasting Graves disease. TCRdb ran MiXCR on the multiplex PCR reads and lists one entry per CDR3 protein. The sample includes roughly 560,000 distinct CDR3 sequences, more than 15% of them seen just once. The same data also contributed to another study, on T cells in Graves' hyperthyroidism and ophthalmopathy.

Sequenced here: peripheral blood mononuclear cells (PBMCs), sampled at new diagnosis, from a patient treated with antithyroid drugs. The receptors stem from a woman aged 40 to 65 with Graves disease. CDR3s include the opening cysteine and the closing phenylalanine or tryptophan. Fields, in order: CDR3 protein, CDR3 DNA, V gene, clone size, J gene, D gene. A D gene is named only where the DNA matches it firmly. Only some rows state a clone size, as once, few, many or a class for expanded clones.

CASSLTHSGAQNNEQFF,TGTGCCAGCAGCCTCACGCATAGCGGGGCTCAGAACAATGAGCAGTTCTTC,TRBV6-1,many,TRBJ2-1,TRBD2
CASRVVGWPGNTIYF,TGTGCCAGCCGGGTAGTAGGCTGGCCTGGAAACACCATATATTTT,TRBV12-3/TRBV12-4,many,TRBJ1-3,NA
CATTLLGVSEAFF,TGTGCCACCACTCTCCTGGGGGTATCTGAAGCTTTCTTT,TRBV19,NA,TRBJ1-1,NA
CASSLPGQSIQETQYF,TGCGCCAGCAGCCTACCGGGACAGTCAATACAAGAGACCCAGTACTTC,TRBV5-1,NA,TRBJ2-5,TRBD1
CASSQHSGGYYEQYF,TGTGCCAGCAGCCAACATAGCGGGGGTTACTACGAGCAGTACTTC,TRBV14,NA,TRBJ2-7,TRBD2
CASSPDGGWTDTQYF,TGTGCCAGCAGCCCGGACGGGGGTTGGACAGATACGCAGTATTTT,TRBV9,many,TRBJ2-3,NA
CASSQLTFRETQYF,TGCGCCAGCAGCCAACTGACTTTCAGGGAGACCCAGTACTTC,TRBV4-1,NA,TRBJ2-5,NA
CASSLPPAGGFLYEQYF,TGTGCCAGCAGCTTGCCCCCGGCAGGGGGCTTTTTATACGAGCAGTACTTC,TRBV7-2,few,TRBJ2-7,TRBD1
CASSWTSPNEQFF,TGTGCCAGCAGTTGGACTAGCCCCAATGAGCAGTTCTTC,TRBV3-1,many,TRBJ2-1,TRBD2
CASSGIWHQPQHF,TGTGCCAGCTCAGGAATTTGGCATCAGCCCCAGCATTTT,TRBV6-2/TRBV6-3,NA,TRBJ1-5,NA
CASSVGGGGDEAFF,TGTGCCAGCAGCGTAGGGGGGGGTGGCGACGAAGCTTTCTTT,TRBV9,few,TRBJ1-1,NA
CASSPEGMVSPLHF,TGTGCCAGCAGCCCCGAAGGGATGGTTTCACCCCTCCACTTT,TRBV11-2,few,TRBJ1-6,NA
CASSLGAGWTGELFF,TGTGCCAGCAGCTTAGGAGCAGGGTGGACCGGGGAGCTGTTTTTT,TRBV11-3,NA,TRBJ2-2,NA
CASIDRVGNEQYF,TGTGCCAGCATCGACAGGGTTGGGAACGAGCAGTACTTC,TRBV6-2/TRBV6-3,NA,TRBJ2-7,TRBD1
CATQYNTDTQYF,TGTGCCACCCAATATAACACAGATACGCAGTATTTT,TRBV10-3,NA,TRBJ2-3,NA
CASSVGSGGGYNEQFF,TGTGCCAGCAGCGTAGGTTCGGGGGGCGGGTACAATGAGCAGTTCTTC,TRBV9,few,TRBJ2-1,NA
CAWKKAGGRYEQYF,TGTGCCTGGAAGAAGGCAGGGGGGAGATACGAGCAGTACTTC,TRBV30,many,TRBJ2-7,NA
CASSLRDRGLGEQFF,TGTGCCAGCAGTTTAAGGGACAGGGGTCTAGGGGAGCAGTTCTTC,TRBV28,many,TRBJ2-1,TRBD1
CASSLLSASRIQETQYF,TGTGCCAGCAGTCTTCTATCTGCCAGCCGGATACAGGAGACCCAGTACTTC,TRBV12-3/TRBV12-4,NA,TRBJ2-5,NA
CASTGIGTLNEQFF,TGTGCCAGCACCGGAATAGGGACATTGAATGAGCAGTTCTTC,TRBV7-9,NA,TRBJ2-1,NA
CASSMVRRGSYEQYF,TGTGCCAGTAGTATGGTGCGGCGGGGCTCCTACGAGCAGTACTTC,TRBV19,few,TRBJ2-7,NA
CAGAVGNEQYF,TGTGCCGGTGCAGTAGGCAACGAGCAGTACTTC,TRBV30,NA,TRBJ2-7,NA
CAWRGGFGSYNSPLHF,TGTGCCTGGAGGGGAGGGTTTGGTTCCTATAATTCACCCCTCCACTTT,TRBV30,NA,TRBJ1-6,NA
CASAGQFFPNANTEAFF,TGCGCCAGCGCGGGACAGTTTTTCCCCAACGCCAACACTGAAGCTTTCTTT,TRBV5-1,NA,TRBJ1-1,TRBD1
CASTPRWLAGGSNIQYF,TGTGCCAGCACCCCCAGGTGGCTAGCGGGGGGCTCAAACATTCAGTACTTC,TRBV7-2,NA,TRBJ2-4,TRBD2
CASSQGTNPSYGYTF,TGTGCCAGCAGCCAGGGGACGAACCCAAGCTATGGCTACACCTTC,TRBV7-2,few,TRBJ1-2,NA
CASSPRTSPSTDTQYF,TGTGCCAGCAGTCCTCGGACTAGCCCATCCACAGATACGCAGTATTTT,TRBV6-2/TRBV6-3,many,TRBJ2-3,TRBD2
CASSEQGVTGELFF,TGTGCCAGCAGTGAACAGGGGGTCACCGGGGAGCTGTTTTTT,TRBV2,few,TRBJ2-2,TRBD1
CASRPTGANTEAFF,TGTGCCAGCAGGCCAACAGGGGCGAACACTGAAGCTTTCTTT,TRBV6-1,many,TRBJ1-1,TRBD1
CSTGQAISNTEAFF,TGCAGCACTGGACAGGCCATTTCGAACACTGAAGCTTTCTTT,TRBV29-1,NA,TRBJ1-1,TRBD1
CSAREATNQETQYF,TGCAGTGCTAGAGAGGCTACTAACCAAGAGACCCAGTACTTC,TRBV20-1,few,TRBJ2-5,NA
CSAQAGGDGYTF,TGCAGTGCCCAGGCAGGGGGCGATGGCTACACCTTC,TRBV20-1,NA,TRBJ1-2,TRBD1
CASNLDRADEQYF,TGTGCCAGCAACCTGGACAGGGCTGACGAGCAGTACTTC,TRBV2,many,TRBJ2-7,TRBD1
CASSGRGGITEAFF,TGTGCCAGCAGTGGAAGAGGGGGCATCACTGAAGCTTTCTTT,TRBV6-2/TRBV6-3,NA,TRBJ1-1,TRBD1
CASMRMWVPGEKLFF,TGTGCCAGCATGCGAATGTGGGTTCCGGGTGAAAAACTGTTTTTT,TRBV6-1,once,TRBJ1-4,NA
CASTLVEGNTEAFF,TGTGCCAGCACCCTAGTGGAAGGGAACACTGAAGCTTTCTTT,TRBV18,many,TRBJ1-1,NA
CASSLASGYEQYF,TGTGCCAGCAGTTTAGCGAGTGGGTACGAGCAGTACTTC,TRBV12-3/TRBV12-4,many,TRBJ2-7,NA
CASSLGGTNQPQHF,TGCGCCAGCAGCTTAGGGGGGACCAATCAGCCCCAGCATTTT,TRBV5-1,few,TRBJ1-5,NA
CASSPGQLSVLDEQFF,TGTGCCAGCAGTCCGGGACAGTTATCCGTTCTAGATGAGCAGTTCTTC,TRBV28,many,TRBJ2-1,TRBD1
CSASGTQLYTGELFF,TGCAGTGCTTCCGGGACACAACTTTACACCGGGGAGCTGTTTTTT,TRBV20-1,NA,TRBJ2-2,NA
CASSRGQLAGGLRADTQYF,TGTGCCAGCAGCCGCGGCCAACTAGCGGGGGGGCTCCGAGCAGATACGCAGTATTTT,TRBV4-2,NA,TRBJ2-3,TRBD2
CAISESGQSTDTQYF,TGTGCCATCAGTGAGTCCGGACAGAGCACAGATACGCAGTATTTT,TRBV10-3,many,TRBJ2-3,NA
CASSLDPRGSSIGNQPQHF,TGTGCCAGCAGCTTAGATCCCAGGGGGTCAAGTATTGGCAATCAGCCCCAGCATTTT,TRBV7-6,NA,TRBJ1-5,TRBD1
CASSPDGTPLDIQYF,TGTGCCAGCAGCCCCGACGGCACCCCGCTGGACATTCAGTACTTC,TRBV11-2,NA,TRBJ2-4,NA
CASTTGITEAFF,TGTGCCAGCACCACAGGGATCACTGAAGCTTTCTTT,TRBV6-2/TRBV6-3,NA,TRBJ1-1,NA
CASRTLAGVINEQFF,TGTGCCAGCAGAACACTAGCGGGGGTTATCAATGAGCAGTTCTTC,TRBV6-1,NA,TRBJ2-1,TRBD2
CASSAPLDTQYF,TGTGCCAGCAGTGCTCCGTTAGATACGCAGTATTTT,TRBV2,many,TRBJ2-3,NA
CSARPGTSGGTGVFF,TGCAGTGCTAGACCCGGGACTAGCGGGGGCACCGGAGTGTTCTTC,TRBV20-1,few,TRBJ2-1,TRBD2
CAWTLGRVNLHGSPLHF,TGTGCCTGGACGCTCGGAAGGGTAAATCTTCATGGTTCACCCCTCCACTTT,TRBV30,few,TRBJ1-6,NA
CASSPQRGAGELFF,TGTGCCAGCAGCCCACAGCGGGGAGCCGGGGAGCTGTTTTTT,TRBV11-1,many,TRBJ2-2,TRBD2
CASNPDGGGTDTQYF,TGTGCCAGCAACCCTGATGGGGGTGGCACAGATACGCAGTATTTT,TRBV5-5,NA,TRBJ2-3,NA
CASSLDPDTNTEAFF,TGTGCCAGCTCACTCGACCCGGACACGAACACTGAAGCTTTCTTT,TRBV18,many,TRBJ1-1,NA
CAWISPRGTDGYEQYF,TGTGCCTGGATTAGTCCTAGGGGCACTGATGGCTACGAGCAGTACTTC,TRBV30,few,TRBJ2-7,NA
CASRGLPQTGELFF,TGCGCCAGCAGGGGACTACCCCAAACCGGGGAGCTGTTTTTT,TRBV5-1,NA,TRBJ2-2,TRBD2
CASSELAAYNEQFF,TGTGCCAGCAGTGAATTGGCAGCCTACAATGAGCAGTTCTTC,TRBV2,many,TRBJ2-1,NA
CASSLQGEETQYF,TGTGCCAGCAGCTTACAGGGTGAGGAGACCCAGTACTTC,TRBV5-1,few,TRBJ2-5,NA
CASSRGAGELFF,TGTGCCAGCAGCCGGGGGGCCGGGGAGCTGTTTTTT,TRBV3-1,NA,TRBJ2-2,NA
CASSPPTSGGAFAQYF,TGTGCCAGCAGCCCCCCAACTAGCGGGGGGGCCTTCGCGCAGTATTTT,TRBV7-9,NA,TRBJ2-3,TRBD2